This T cell receptor (beta chain) was documented in a study of type 1 and type 2 diabetes patients. Background on the study: The cohort mixed type 1 diabetes, type 2 diabetes and nondiabetic donors.

This clonotype has just a few counts. Other autoimmune diseases and infections within the past four weeks excluded donors. PCR was run on genomic DNA. Multiplex PCR with 30 forward and 13 reverse primers amplified the TCR beta CDR3. In TCRdb, the multiplex PCR reads were re-called with MiXCR into one record per CDR3 protein. Here the sample spans some 250,000 distinct CDR3 sequences, around 47% being singletons. Input material: peripheral blood mononuclear cells (PBMCs). The receptor's source is a man between 18 and 29 years old with type 2 diabetes.

The CDR3 DNA reads TGCGCCAGCAGCTTGAGGCTAGCGGGAGTCAATGAGCAGTTCTTC. It specifies CASSLRLAGVNEQFF. This rearrangement joins TRBV5-1 to TRBJ2-1; 10 nucleotides agree with TRBD2. The ends lost 1 base at V and 6 bases at J; junction bases unmatched: 4. The CDR3 covers 15 residues. CDR1 is SGHRS, CDR2 YFSETQ, per germline. The complete variable domain, with remaining parts taken from reference TRBV5-1 and TRBJ2-1, reads KAGVTQTPRYLIKTRGQQVTLSCSPISGHRSVSWYQQTPGQGLQFLFEYFSETQRNKGNFPGRFSGRQFSNSRSEMNVSTLELGDSALYLCASSLRLAGVNEQFFGPGTRLTVL.